These 19 T cell receptor beta chains were sequenced from one sample in a study of T cells in Graves' hyperthyroidism and ophthalmopathy (dated by TCRdb to about 2019). The method behind the library was multiplex PCR. For sequencing, an Illumina HiSeq 2000 was employed. The TCR beta CDR3 regions were amplified from RNA transcripts. For the first round of RT-PCR on the TCR CDR3, the HTBI primer set was used together with the Qiagen OneStep RT-PCR kit. TCRdb redid the processing of the public reads, applying fastp at Q25 and MiXCR, and retained in-frame beta chains. Rows with one shared CDR3 protein collapse into an entry with the most common genes and DNA. The sample table records roughly 500,000 distinct CDR3 sequences; over 45% of these occur just once. 35% to 50% of the sample lies in the top ten. Sequencing used peripheral blood or thyroid tissue (not recorded which). The receptor set was obtained from an adult woman with Graves' disease, either hyperthyroidism or ophthalmopathy (not recorded which).

This CDR3 is CSGRGRNTEAFF. DNA of the CDR3: TGCAGTGGCAGGGGTAGGAACACTGAAGCTTTCTTT. The rearrangement joins TRBV20-1 to TRBJ1-1, with a tentative D call TRBD1 (6 bases). Germline CDR1 DFQATT, CDR2 SNEGSKA (reference sequence). The V end lost 7 bases, the J end lost 1 base, and 10 bases lay between the germline ends. This CDR3 comprises 12 residues.

The chain couples TRBV10-3 to TRBJ2-5, with D unresolved. This CDR3 region has 13 residues. Per the germline V gene, CDR1 is ENHRY and CDR2 is SYGVKD. Trimming removed 11 bases from V and 2 bases from J, with 15 bases in between. The CDR3 loop reads CARIPGRQETQYF. CDR3 in DNA: TGTGCCCGGATCCCCGGAAGACAAGAGACCCAGTACTTC.

This clonotype was detected a few times. The J gene is TRBJ2-7, the V gene TRBV7-2; TRBD2 aligns across 10 bases. Trimming removed 8 bases from V and 6 bases from J; junction bases left unmatched: 13. Germline assignment: CDR1 SGHTA and CDR2 FQGNSA. There are 15 residues in the CDR3. Written as DNA, the CDR3 is TGTGCCAGCGCAGGGGCTAGCGGGAGATCGGGCGAGCAGTACTTC. Amino acid sequence: CASAGASGRSGEQYF.

This clonotype was counted a single time. One end of the junction varies from germline; a read error may be responsible. This chain connects TRBV10-3 to TRBJ1-1; D is perhaps TRBD1 (6 bases). CDR3 length equals 16 residues. Germline V lookup: CDR1 ENHRY, CDR2 SYGVKD. DNA for the CDR3: TGTGCCAGCAGTCAGATACAGGGTTCTCTTAACACTGAAGCTTTCTTT. It yields the protein CASSQIQGSLNTEAFF.

This sequence joins TRBV12-3 or TRBV12-4 and TRBJ1-1; 9 nucleotides agree with TRBD1. The CDR3 consists of 15 residues. Trimming took 8 bases from V and 4 from J; bases not matched to a gene: 11. CDR3 sequence reads: CASGAWDRVATEAFF. The DNA for the CDR3 is TGTGCCAGCGGTGCCTGGGACAGGGTGGCCACTGAAGCTTTCTTT.

About this clonotype itself: The junction and the germline gene differ at one end; a read error may be behind it. The rearrangement uses TRBV13 and TRBJ1-1; 9 bases fit TRBD1. The CDR3 has 14 amino acids. Germline V gene data show CDR1 as PRHDT and CDR2 as FYEKMQ (reference sequence). The CDR3 DNA reads as TGTGCCAGCAGCTTATCGGGACAGGGTTACAAATGTTCATTT. Translation gives CASSLSGQGYKCSF.

The chain has TRBV20-1 and TRBJ2-2, with TRBD1 matching 12 bases. The length of the CDR3 is 16 residues. Germline-derived CDR1 and CDR2 are DFQATT and SNEGSKA (reference sequence). The V and J ends lost 2 bases and 6 bases, in that order; junction bases with no gene match: 7. CDR3 in amino acids: CSARPTGQGAPGELFF. The CDR3 DNA reads TGCAGTGCTAGACCTACGGGACAGGGGGCGCCCGGGGAGCTGTTTTTT.

This CDR3 is CSVDRASGYGYTF. The CDR3 coding sequence is TGCAGCGTAGACAGGGCCTCGGGCTATGGCTACACCTTC. The chain employs TRBV29-1 and TRBJ1-2, with 7 nucleotides matching TRBD1. This CDR3 spans 13 amino acids. Germline CDR1 reads SQVTM; CDR2 reads ANQGSEA. Unmatched junction bases numbered 8, after V lost 6 bases and J lost 4 bases.

This clonotype was seen at least ten times. This chain links TRBV11-2 with TRBJ1-3; D is possibly TRBD1 (6 bases). Germline CDR1 reads SGHAT; CDR2 reads FQNNGV. V dropped 5 bases and J dropped 0 bases, with 14 bases sitting between them. The CDR3 consists of 16 residues. CDR3 loop: CASSPGQALSGNTIYF. The CDR3 nucleotides are TGTGCCAGCAGCCCGGGACAAGCGCTCTCTGGAAACACCATATATTTT.

The chain uses TRBV10-3 and TRBJ2-7; 10 bases agree with TRBD2. The germline gives CDR1 ENHRY, CDR2 SYGVKD. CDR3 length equals 15 residues. V shed 0 bases, J shed 2 bases, and the junction held 1 base outside the gene matches. The CDR3 spells CAISESSGRAYEQYF. The DNA for the CDR3 is TGTGCCATCAGTGAGTCCAGCGGGAGGGCCTACGAGCAGTACTTC.

This clonotype was seen repeatedly, ten times or more. The chain couples TRBV15 to TRBJ1-2, with 7 bases fitting TRBD1. The V gene end was trimmed by 0 bases and the J gene end by 6 bases; junction bases not matched to a gene: 10. The CDR3 totals 16 residues. Germline CDR1 reads LNHNV; CDR2 reads YYDKDF (reference sequence). This CDR3 reads CATSRDLTGEWDGYTF. In DNA form, the CDR3 reads TGTGCCACCAGCAGAGATTTAACAGGGGAATGGGATGGCTACACCTTC. The full variable domain, its missing parts supplied by reference TRBV15 and TRBJ1-2, is DAMVIQNPRYQVTQFGKPVTLSCSQTLNHNVMYWYQQKSSQAPKLLFHYYDKDFNNEADTPDNFQSRRPNTSFCFLDIRSPGLGDTAMYLCATSRDLTGEWDGYTFGSGTRLTVV.

This clonotype was counted many times. The CDR3 spells CASSLGPVGSDTIYF. The CDR3 region has the DNA TGCGCCAGCAGCTTGGGGCCCGTAGGGTCGGACACCATATATTTT. The chain uses TRBV5-1 and TRBJ1-3; D not certain. Trimming took off 0 bases at V and 8 bases at J, with 15 bases between the two ends. The CDR3 has 15 residues. CDR1 is SGHRS, CDR2 YFSETQ, per germline. The entire variable domain, with the rest obtained from reference TRBV5-1 and TRBJ1-3, is as follows: KAGVTQTPRYLIKTRGQQVTLSCSPISGHRSVSWYQQTPGQGLQFLFEYFSETQRNKGNFPGRFSGRQFSNSRSEMNVSTLELGDSALYLCASSLGPVGSDTIYFGEGSWLTVV.

This clonotype was detected only a few times. A much bigger clone sits one base away, suggesting this may be a read error. V is TRBV6-5 and J is TRBJ2-5, with a tentative D call TRBD1 (8 bases). CDR3 length: 15 residues. CDR1 and CDR2 (germline): MNHEY, SVGAGI. Deletions cut 6 bases from V and 7 bases from J, with 21 bases between. Here the CDR3 DNA reads TGTGCCAGCAGCACAACAGGGGGAATAGCGGGGACCCAGTACTTC. This codes for CASSTTGGIAGTQYF.

This clonotype was seen many times. V gene TRBV24-1 combines with J gene TRBJ1-5; no clear D. The length of the CDR3 is 14 residues. The V gene's germline CDR1 is KGHDR and CDR2 SFDVKD. Trimming took off 1 base at V and 5 bases at J, with 8 bases between the two ends. CDR3 coding DNA: TGTGCCACCAGTGATTTCCGGTGGGATCAGCCCCAGCATTTT. Translation gives CATSDFRWDQPQHF.

The chain carries TRBV10-3 and TRBJ1-4; unclear D gene. The CDR3 has 16 amino acids. The V end lost 0 bases, the J end lost 8 bases, and 16 bases lay between the germline ends. Germline CDR1 ENHRY, CDR2 SYGVKD. DNA of the CDR3: TGTGCCATCAGTGAGTCGCGGGAGCTCTGGGAGGAAAAACTGTTTTTT. It codes for CAISESRELWEEKLFF.

This clonotype was observed at least ten times. The chain employs TRBV11-1 and TRBJ2-5, with D tentatively TRBD2 (5 bases). Germline loops: CDR1 SGHAT, CDR2 FQDESV (reference sequence). V was clipped by 5 bases and J by 5 bases, with 12 bases between them. The CDR3 has 13 amino acids. The CDR3 DNA reads as TGTGCCAGCAGCATGAGGACGGGGGAGACCCAGTACTTC. This gives the protein CASSMRTGETQYF.

This clonotype was recorded many times. The chain combines TRBV6-5 with TRBJ1-2; a possible D gene is TRBD1 (5 bases). The V gene lost 5 bases and the J gene lost 11 bases, with 15 bases spanning the gap. The CDR3 is made up of 12 amino acids. In germline, CDR1 is MNHEY, CDR2 SVGAGI. The CDR3, as DNA: TGTGCCAGCAGTACCACTCAGGGCCGGTACACCTTC. Translating gives CASSTTQGRYTF.

This clonotype was observed many times. The genes are TRBV12-3 or TRBV12-4 and TRBJ1-1; D not certain. V lost 2 bases to trimming and J lost 6 bases, with 7 bases between them. The CDR3 consists of 12 residues. The CDR3 spells CASSLRFAEAFF. The CDR3 region has the DNA TGTGCCAGCAGTTTACGGTTCGCTGAAGCTTTCTTT.

This clonotype was observed at least ten times. The chain recombines TRBV7-6 with TRBJ2-7, with 7 bases fitting TRBD1. CDR1 is SGHVS and CDR2 is FNYEAQ in the germline V gene. The CDR3 spans 13 residues. V trimming: 5 bases; J trimming: 6 bases; junction bases outside the gene matches: 7. CDR3 amino acids: CASSIGTEAEQYF. The CDR3 DNA follows: TGTGCCAGCAGCATCGGGACAGAGGCCGAGCAGTACTTC.